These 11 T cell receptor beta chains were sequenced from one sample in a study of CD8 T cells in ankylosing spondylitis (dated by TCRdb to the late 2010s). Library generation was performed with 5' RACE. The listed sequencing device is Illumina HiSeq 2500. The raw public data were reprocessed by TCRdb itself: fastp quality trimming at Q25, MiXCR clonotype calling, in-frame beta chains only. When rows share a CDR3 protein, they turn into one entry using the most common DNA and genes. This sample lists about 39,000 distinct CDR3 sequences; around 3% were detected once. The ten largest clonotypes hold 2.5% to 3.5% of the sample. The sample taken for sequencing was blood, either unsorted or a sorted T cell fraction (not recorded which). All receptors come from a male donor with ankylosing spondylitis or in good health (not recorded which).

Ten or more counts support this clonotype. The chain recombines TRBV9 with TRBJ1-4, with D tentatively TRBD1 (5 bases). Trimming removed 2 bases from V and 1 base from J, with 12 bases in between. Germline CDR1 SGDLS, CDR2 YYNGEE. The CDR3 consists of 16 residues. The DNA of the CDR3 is TGTGCCAGCAGCGTCGGGGTGGGGGTAACTAATGAAAAACTGTTTTTT. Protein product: CASSVGVGVTNEKLFF.

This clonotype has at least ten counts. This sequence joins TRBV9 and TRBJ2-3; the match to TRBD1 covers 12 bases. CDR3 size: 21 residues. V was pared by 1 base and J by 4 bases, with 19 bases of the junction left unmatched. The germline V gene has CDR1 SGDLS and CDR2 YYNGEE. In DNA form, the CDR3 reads TGTGCCAGCAGCGTAACCCAGGGACAGGGGGCTGCGGGAGGGCCAGCAGATACGCAGTATTTT. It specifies CASSVTQGQGAAGGPADTQYF.

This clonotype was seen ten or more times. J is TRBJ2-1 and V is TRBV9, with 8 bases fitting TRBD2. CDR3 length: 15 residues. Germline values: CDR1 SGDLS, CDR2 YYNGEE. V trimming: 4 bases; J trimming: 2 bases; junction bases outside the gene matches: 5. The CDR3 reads CASSLLAEAYNEQFF. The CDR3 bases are TGTGCCAGCAGCCTACTAGCGGAGGCCTACAATGAGCAGTTCTTC.

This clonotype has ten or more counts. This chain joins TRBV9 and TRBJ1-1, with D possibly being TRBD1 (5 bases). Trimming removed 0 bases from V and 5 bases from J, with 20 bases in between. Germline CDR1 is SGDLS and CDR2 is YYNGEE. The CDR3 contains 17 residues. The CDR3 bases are TGTGCCAGCAGCGTAGGGCCGTCGGGACGGCTGGGGACTGAAGCTTTCTTT. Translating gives CASSVGPSGRLGTEAFF.

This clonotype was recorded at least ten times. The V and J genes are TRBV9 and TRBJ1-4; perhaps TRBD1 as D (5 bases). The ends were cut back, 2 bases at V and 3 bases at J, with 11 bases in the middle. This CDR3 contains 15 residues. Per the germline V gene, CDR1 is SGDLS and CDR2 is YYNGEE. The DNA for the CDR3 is TGTGCCAGCAGCGTCGGGGCCTCGCCTAATGAAAAACTGTTTTTT. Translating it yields CASSVGASPNEKLFF.

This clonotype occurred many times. Here the CDR3 reads CASSPEGTGVYNEQFF. CDR3 in DNA: TGTGCCAGCAGCCCGGAAGGGACAGGGGTCTACAATGAGCAGTTCTTC. This chain links TRBV9 with TRBJ2-1; 10 nucleotides align to TRBD1. The CDR3 totals 16 residues. Germline V gives CDR1 SGDLS, CDR2 YYNGEE. V shed 4 bases and J 3 bases; nucleotides not matched to a gene: 7.

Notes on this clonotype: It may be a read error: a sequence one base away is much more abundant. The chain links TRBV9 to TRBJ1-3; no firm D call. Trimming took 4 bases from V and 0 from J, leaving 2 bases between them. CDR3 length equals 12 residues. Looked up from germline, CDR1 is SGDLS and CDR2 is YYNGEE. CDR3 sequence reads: CASSISGNTIYF. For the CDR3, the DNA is TGTGCCAGCAGCATCTCTGGAAACACCATATATTTT.

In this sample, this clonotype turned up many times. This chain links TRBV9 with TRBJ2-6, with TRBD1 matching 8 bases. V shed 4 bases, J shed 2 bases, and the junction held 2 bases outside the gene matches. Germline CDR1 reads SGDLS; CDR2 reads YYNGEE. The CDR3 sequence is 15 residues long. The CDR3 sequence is CASSPQGAGANVLTF. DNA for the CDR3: TGTGCCAGCAGCCCACAGGGGGCTGGGGCCAACGTCCTGACTTTC.

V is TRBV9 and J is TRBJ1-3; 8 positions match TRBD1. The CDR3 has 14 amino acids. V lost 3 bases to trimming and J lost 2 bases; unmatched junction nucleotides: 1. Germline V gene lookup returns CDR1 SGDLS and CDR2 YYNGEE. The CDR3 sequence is CASSGTGPGNTIYF. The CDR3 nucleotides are TGTGCCAGCAGCGGGACAGGGCCTGGAAACACCATATATTTT.

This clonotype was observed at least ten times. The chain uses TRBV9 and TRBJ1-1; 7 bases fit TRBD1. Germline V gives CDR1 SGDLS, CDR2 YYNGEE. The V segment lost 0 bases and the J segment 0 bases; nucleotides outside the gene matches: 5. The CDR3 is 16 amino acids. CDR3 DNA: TGTGCCAGCAGCGTAGACACAGGGGCCATGAACACTGAAGCTTTCTTT. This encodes CASSVDTGAMNTEAFF.

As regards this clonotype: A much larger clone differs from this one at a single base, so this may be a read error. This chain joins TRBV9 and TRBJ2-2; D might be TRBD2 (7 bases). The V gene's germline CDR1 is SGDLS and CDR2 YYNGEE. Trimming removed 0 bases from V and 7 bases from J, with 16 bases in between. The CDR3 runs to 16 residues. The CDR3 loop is CASSVGRGAYDGELFF. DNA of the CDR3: TGTGCCAGCAGCGTAGGACGGGGGGCCTACGACGGGGAGCTGTTTTTT.